Shown below are 8 T cell receptor beta chains from a single sample sequenced in a study of sequential checkpoint blockade in melanoma. Treatment meaning: randomized to nivolumab then ipilimumab (arm A) or the reverse (arm B). The table came from immunoSEQ multiplex PCR; TCRdb's copy has only in-frame clones and leaves some out. The sample lists 30,000 to 35,000 clones, more than 65% occurring once. The specimen was CD8+ T cells sorted from blood (inferred from file names), collected from a patient given nivolumab and ipilimumab in sequence. These receptors were taken from a human donor with melanoma.

This chain connects TRBV5-1 to TRBJ2-7, with D unresolved. Trimming removed 1 base at V and 0 bases at J, with 17 bases between. The germline V gene has CDR1 SGHRS and CDR2 YFSETQ. This CDR3 is 17 amino acids long. The CDR3 coding sequence is TGCGCCAGCAGCTTGAAGTTCTCCCGATCTAGCTCCTACGAGCAGTACTTC. It translates to CASSLKFSRSSSYEQYF.

Here the CDR3 reads CASSSTTGAGTYEQYF. In nucleotides, the CDR3 is TGTGCCAGCAGCTCTACAACAGGGGCTGGAACCTACGAGCAGTACTTC. V and J are TRBV7-8 and TRBJ2-7, with TRBD1 identical over 7 bases. V dropped 4 bases and J dropped 2; count of bases not matched to a gene: 11. This CDR3 region has 16 residues. Germline values: CDR1 SGHVS, CDR2 FQNEAQ.

The V call is TRBV18, the J call TRBJ2-7, with D possibly TRBD1 on 5 matching bases. CDR1 is KGHSH and CDR2 is LQKENI in the germline V gene. V was shortened by 3 bases and J by 4 bases, with 16 bases between the two germline ends. The CDR3 runs to 15 residues. CDR3 loop: CASSPPGLRSYEQYF. The CDR3 nucleotides read TGTGCCAGCTCACCTCCAGGGCTACGTTCGTACGAGCAGTACTTC.

V and J are TRBV28 and TRBJ2-7; a possible D gene is TRBD2 (6 bases). CDR3 length equals 14 residues. The germline V and J ends were trimmed by 5 bases and 1 base, with 12 bases remaining between them. The germline V gene encodes CDR1 MDHEN and CDR2 SYDVKM. The CDR3 protein is CASSAPGGSYEQYF. The CDR3 nucleotides are TGTGCCAGCAGTGCACCCGGGGGATCCTACGAGCAGTACTTC.

The chain combines TRBV6-5 with TRBJ2-7; 10 bases are a match to TRBD2. Trimming removed 0 bases from V and 6 bases from J; junction bases left unmatched: 5. This CDR3 spans 15 amino acids. CDR1 and CDR2 (germline): MNHEY, SVGAGI. DNA of the CDR3: TGTGCCAGCAGTTACTCCCCAGCGGGAGGGGGCGAGCAGTACTTC. Protein: CASSYSPAGGGEQYF.

This clone is medium-sized within its sample. The chain uses TRBV19 and TRBJ2-7; possibly TRBD2 for D (6 bases). The length of the CDR3 is 17 residues. Germline CDR1 LNHDA, CDR2 SQIVND (reference sequence). Deletions cut 4 bases from V and 6 bases from J, with 25 bases between. CDR3 region: CASSNTPPGRSGVEQYF. In DNA form, the CDR3 reads TGTGCCAGTAGTAATACCCCCCCGGGGAGGAGTGGAGTCGAGCAGTACTTC.

This chain links TRBV13 with TRBJ2-1, with D maybe TRBD2 (5 bases). Germline lookup yields CDR1 PRHDT and CDR2 FYEKMQ (reference sequence). This CDR3 comprises 13 residues. The V end was cut by 3 bases, the J end by 7 bases, with 10 bases between. CDR3 protein: CASSLNPGNEQFF. CDR3 sequence (DNA): TGTGCCAGCAGCTTGAACCCGGGGAATGAGCAGTTCTTC.

V usage is TRBV5-6 and J usage is TRBJ2-7; TRBD1 agrees at 8 bases. Trimming removed 4 bases from V and 6 bases from J; junction bases left unmatched: 12. This CDR3 contains 15 residues. CDR1 and CDR2 from the germline V gene are SGHDT and YYEEEE. CDR3 amino acids: CASSLEPGQAAEQYF. The CDR3 DNA reads TGTGCCAGCAGCCTCGAACCGGGACAGGCAGCCGAGCAGTACTTC.